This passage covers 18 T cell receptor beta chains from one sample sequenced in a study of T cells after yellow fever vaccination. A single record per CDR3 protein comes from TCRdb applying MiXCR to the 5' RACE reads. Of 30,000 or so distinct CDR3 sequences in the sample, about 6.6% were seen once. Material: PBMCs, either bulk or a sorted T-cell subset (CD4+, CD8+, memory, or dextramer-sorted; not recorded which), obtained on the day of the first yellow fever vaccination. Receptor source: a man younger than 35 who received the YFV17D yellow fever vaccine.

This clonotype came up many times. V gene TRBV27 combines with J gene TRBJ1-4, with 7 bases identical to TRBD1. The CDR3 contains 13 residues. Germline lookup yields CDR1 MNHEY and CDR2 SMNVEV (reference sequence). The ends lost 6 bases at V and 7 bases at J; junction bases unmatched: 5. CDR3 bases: TGTGCCAGCAGCCCAAACAGGGGTGAAAAACTGTTTTTT. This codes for CASSPNRGEKLFF.

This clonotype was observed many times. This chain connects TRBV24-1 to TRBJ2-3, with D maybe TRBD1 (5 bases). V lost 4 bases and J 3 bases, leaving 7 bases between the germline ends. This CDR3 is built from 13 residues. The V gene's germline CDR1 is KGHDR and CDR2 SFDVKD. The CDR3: CATSDPGTDTQYF. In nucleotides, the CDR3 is TGTGCCACCAGTGACCCAGGGACAGATACGCAGTATTTT.

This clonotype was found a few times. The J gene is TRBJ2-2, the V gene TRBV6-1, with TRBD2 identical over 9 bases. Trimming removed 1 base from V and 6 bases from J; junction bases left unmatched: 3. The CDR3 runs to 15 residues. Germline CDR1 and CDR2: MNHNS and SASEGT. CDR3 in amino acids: CASSEVSSGAGELFF. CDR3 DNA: TGTGCCAGCAGTGAAGTTTCTAGCGGGGCCGGGGAGCTGTTTTTT.

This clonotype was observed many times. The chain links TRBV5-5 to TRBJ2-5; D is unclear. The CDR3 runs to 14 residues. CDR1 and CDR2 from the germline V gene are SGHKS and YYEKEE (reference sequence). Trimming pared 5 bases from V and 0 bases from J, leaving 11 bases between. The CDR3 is CASRNLLNQETQYF. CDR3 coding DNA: TGTGCCAGCAGGAACCTGTTAAACCAAGAGACCCAGTACTTC.

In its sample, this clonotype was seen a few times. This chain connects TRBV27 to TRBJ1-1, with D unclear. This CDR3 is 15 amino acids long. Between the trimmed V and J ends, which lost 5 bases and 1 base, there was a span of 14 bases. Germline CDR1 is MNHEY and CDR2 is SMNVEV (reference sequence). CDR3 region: CASSRLSQTNTEAFF. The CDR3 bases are TGTGCCAGCAGTCGTTTATCACAGACGAACACTGAAGCTTTCTTT.

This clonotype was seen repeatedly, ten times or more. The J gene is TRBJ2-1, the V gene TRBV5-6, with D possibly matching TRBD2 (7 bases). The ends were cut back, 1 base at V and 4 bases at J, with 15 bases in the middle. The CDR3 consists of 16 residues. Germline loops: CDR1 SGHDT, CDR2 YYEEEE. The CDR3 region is CASSLRGGSTYNEQFF. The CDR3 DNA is TGTGCCAGCAGCTTGAGGGGGGGATCTACGTACAATGAGCAGTTCTTC.

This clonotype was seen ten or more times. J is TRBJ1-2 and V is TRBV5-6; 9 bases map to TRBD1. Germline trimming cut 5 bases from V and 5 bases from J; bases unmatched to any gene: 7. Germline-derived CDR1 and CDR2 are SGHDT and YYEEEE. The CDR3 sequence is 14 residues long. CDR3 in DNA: TGTGCCAGCAGAGGACAGGGGCGAGTGTATGGCTACACCTTC. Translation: CASRGQGRVYGYTF.

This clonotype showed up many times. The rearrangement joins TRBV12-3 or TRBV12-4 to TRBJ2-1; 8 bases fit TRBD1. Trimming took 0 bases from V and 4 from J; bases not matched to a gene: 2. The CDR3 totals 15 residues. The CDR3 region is CASSLAWTGYNEQFF. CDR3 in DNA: TGTGCCAGCAGTTTAGCGTGGACAGGGTACAATGAGCAGTTCTTC.

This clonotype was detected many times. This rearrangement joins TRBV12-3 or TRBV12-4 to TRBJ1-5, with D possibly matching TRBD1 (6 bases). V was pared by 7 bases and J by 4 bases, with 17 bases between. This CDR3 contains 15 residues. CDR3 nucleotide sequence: TGTGCCAGCAAGAAAGCGGGGGCTGGAAATCAGCCCCAGCATTTT. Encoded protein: CASKKAGAGNQPQHF.

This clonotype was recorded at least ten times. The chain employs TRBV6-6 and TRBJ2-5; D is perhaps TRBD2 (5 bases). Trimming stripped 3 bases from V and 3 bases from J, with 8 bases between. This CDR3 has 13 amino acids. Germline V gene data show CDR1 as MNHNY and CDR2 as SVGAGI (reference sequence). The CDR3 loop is CASSYLAEETQYF. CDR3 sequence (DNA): TGTGCCAGCAGTTATCTAGCCGAAGAGACCCAGTACTTC.

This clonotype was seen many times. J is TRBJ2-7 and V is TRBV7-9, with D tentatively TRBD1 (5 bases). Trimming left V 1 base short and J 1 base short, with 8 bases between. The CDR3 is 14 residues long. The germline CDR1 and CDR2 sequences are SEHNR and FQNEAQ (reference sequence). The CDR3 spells CASSLGRTSYEQYF. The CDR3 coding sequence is TGTGCCAGCAGCTTAGGACGGACATCCTACGAGCAGTACTTC.

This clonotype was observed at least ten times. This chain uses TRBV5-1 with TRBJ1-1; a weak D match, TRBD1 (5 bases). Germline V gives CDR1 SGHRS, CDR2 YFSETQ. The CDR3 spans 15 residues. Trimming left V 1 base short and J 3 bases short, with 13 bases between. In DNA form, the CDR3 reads TGCGCCAGCAGCTTGTCTTACGGGGCGGACACTGAAGCTTTCTTT. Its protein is CASSLSYGADTEAFF.

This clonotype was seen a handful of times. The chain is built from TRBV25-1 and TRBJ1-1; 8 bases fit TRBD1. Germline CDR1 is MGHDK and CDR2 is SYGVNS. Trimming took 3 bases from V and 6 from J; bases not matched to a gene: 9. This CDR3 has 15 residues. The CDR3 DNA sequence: TGTGCCAGCAGTGACCAAGGACAGGGAGGCCCTGAAGCTTTCTTT. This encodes CASSDQGQGGPEAFF.

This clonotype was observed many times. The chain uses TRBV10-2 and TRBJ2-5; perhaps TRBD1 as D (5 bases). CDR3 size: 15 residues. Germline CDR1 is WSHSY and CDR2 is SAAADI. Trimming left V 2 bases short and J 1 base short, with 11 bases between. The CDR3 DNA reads TGCGCCAGCAGTGAGAAGGGCAGGGCCCAAGAGACCCAGTACTTC. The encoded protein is CASSEKGRAQETQYF.

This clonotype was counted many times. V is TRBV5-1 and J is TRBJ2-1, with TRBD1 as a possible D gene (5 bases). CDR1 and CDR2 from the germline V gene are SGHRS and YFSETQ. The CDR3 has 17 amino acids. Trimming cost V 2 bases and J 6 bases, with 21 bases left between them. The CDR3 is CASSFALDIRASNEQFF. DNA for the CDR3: TGCGCCAGCAGCTTCGCCTTGGACATTAGAGCTAGCAATGAGCAGTTCTTC. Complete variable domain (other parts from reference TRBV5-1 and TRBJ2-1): KAGVTQTPRYLIKTRGQQVTLSCSPISGHRSVSWYQQTPGQGLQFLFEYFSETQRNKGNFPGRFSGRQFSNSRSEMNVSTLELGDSALYLCASSFALDIRASNEQFFGPGTRLTVL.

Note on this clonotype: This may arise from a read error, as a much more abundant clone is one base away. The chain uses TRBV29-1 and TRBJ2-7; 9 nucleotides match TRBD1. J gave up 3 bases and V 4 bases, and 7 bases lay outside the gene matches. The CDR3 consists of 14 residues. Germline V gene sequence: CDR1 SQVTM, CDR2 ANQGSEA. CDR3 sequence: CSVVLWTGDYEQYF. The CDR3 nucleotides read TGCAGCGTTGTACTGTGGACAGGGGACTACGAGCAGTACTTC.

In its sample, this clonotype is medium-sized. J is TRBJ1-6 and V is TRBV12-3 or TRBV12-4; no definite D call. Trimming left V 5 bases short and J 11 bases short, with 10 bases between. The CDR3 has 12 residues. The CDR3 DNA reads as TGTGCCAGCAGTAACCCACCCGCACCCCTCCACTTT. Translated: CASSNPPAPLHF.

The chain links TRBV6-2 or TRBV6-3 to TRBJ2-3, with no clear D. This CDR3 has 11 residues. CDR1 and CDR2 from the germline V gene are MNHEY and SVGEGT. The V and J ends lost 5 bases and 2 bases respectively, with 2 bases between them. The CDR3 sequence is CASSATDTQYF. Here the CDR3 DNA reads TGTGCCAGCAGTGCCACAGATACGCAGTATTTT.